This T cell receptor (beta chain) was recovered during a study of T cells after somatic rescue of genetic block. The CDR3 runs to 13 residues. Per germline, CDR1 GTSNPN and CDR2 SVGIG (reference sequence). Trimming stripped 2 bases from V and 7 bases from J, with 12 bases between. Sequencing used immunoSEQ multiplex PCR; TCRdb keeps in-frame clones, though not all of them. Seen here are over 95,000 clones, around nine tenths observed once, and the top ten hold 1.4%. The chain links TRBV30 to TRBJ1-5; no clear D. This clonotype was sampled from a woman in her late teens or twenties. Sequencing input: peripheral blood mononuclear cells (PBMCs). CDR3 bases: TGTGCCTGGAGTCCTAGGGCCGGACAGCCCCAGCATTTT. Protein sequence: CAWSPRAGQPQHF.